A selection of T cell receptor beta chains follows, all from one sample in a study of T cell repertoires in cytomegalovirus infection. No antigen is known for these receptors. TCRdb recomputed calls from the reads with MiXCR, one row per CDR3 protein. The data hold about 830,000 distinct CDR3 sequences, with approximately 30% observed a single time. Here the sequenced sample was cultured CD8+ T cells from PBMCs, taken from culture after CMV antigen stimulation. All receptors derive from a human donor in good health (CMV status not recorded). Some clones in this sample may be carry-over from other donors' samples. Each CDR3 is given with its conserved first and last residue. Each record gives: J gene, D gene, clone size, V gene, CDR3 protein, CDR3 DNA. A D gene is named only where the DNA matches it firmly. Part of the rows lack a size; the others show once, few, many or a class for expanded clones.

TRBJ2-3	-	-	TRBV19	CASSVDNTDTQYF	TGTGCCAGTAGTGTGGACAACACAGATACGCAGTATTTT
TRBJ2-3	-	many	TRBV7-2	CASSPWGTDTQYF	TGTGCCAGCAGCCCCTGGGGCACAGATACGCAGTATTTT
TRBJ1-1	-	few	TRBV11-2	CASSSYREDTEAFF	TGTGCCAGCAGCTCCTATAGGGAAGACACTGAAGCTTTCTTT
TRBJ2-7	-	-	TRBV20-1	CSATYGPPYEQYF	TGCAGTGCAACTTATGGCCCCCCCTACGAGCAGTACTTC
TRBJ2-3	TRBD1	few	TRBV12-3/TRBV12-4	CASSRTGSLWGDTQYF	TGTGCCAGCAGCCGGACAGGGAGCTTGTGGGGGGATACGCAGTATTTT
TRBJ1-2	TRBD1	-	TRBV7-6	CASSLLPGQGTNYGYTF	TGTGCCAGCAGCCTCCTACCGGGACAGGGAACTAACTATGGCTACACCTTC
TRBJ2-7	-	few	TRBV7-8	CASRTSPYEQYF	TGTGCCAGCAGGACTTCACCCTACGAGCAGTACTTC
TRBJ2-7	TRBD2	few	TRBV13	CASTQGLNYEQYF	TGTGCCAGCACCCAGGGACTAAACTACGAGCAGTACTTC
TRBJ2-1	-	-	TRBV20-1	CSVIGVGGRNEQFF	TGCAGTGTTATAGGAGTGGGGGGGCGAAATGAGCAGTTCTTC
TRBJ2-1	-	few	TRBV27	CASNIGASVNNEQFF	TGTGCCAGCAATATTGGGGCTAGCGTCAACAATGAGCAGTTCTTC
TRBJ2-3	-	few	TRBV6-4	CASSEGGTSTDTQYF	TGTGCCAGCAGTGAGGGCGGGACGAGCACAGATACGCAGTATTTT
TRBJ1-2	-	-	TRBV7-9	CASSITGSNYGYTF	TGTGCCAGCAGCATAACAGGTTCTAACTATGGCTACACCTTC
TRBJ1-1	TRBD1	-	TRBV5-1	CASSSPQGQLHEAFF	TGCGCCAGCAGCTCACCGCAGGGACAGTTACATGAAGCTTTCTTT
TRBJ2-5	-	-	TRBV27	CASSFTGSPQETQYF	TGTGCCAGCAGTTTCACAGGGAGTCCCCAAGAGACCCAGTACTTC
TRBJ1-5	-	-	TRBV7-9	CASSLGRVDEPQHF	TGTGCCAGCAGCTTAGGCAGGGTTGACGAGCCCCAGCATTTT
TRBJ2-1	TRBD2	few	TRBV5-6	CASRPAGGGSNEQFF	TGTGCCAGCAGGCCGGCCGGGGGGGGGAGCAATGAGCAGTTCTTC
TRBJ2-1	-	few	TRBV7-3	CASSLRGAPPLNEQFF	TGTGCCAGCAGCCTGAGGGGGGCCCCCCCTTTGAATGAGCAGTTCTTC
TRBJ2-2	-	-	TRBV9	CASTRTKNTGELFF	TGTGCCAGCACAAGGACTAAGAACACCGGGGAGCTGTTTTTT
TRBJ1-5	-	-	TRBV4-1	CASSQEQGYNQPQHF	TGCGCCAGCAGCCAAGAACAGGGTTATAACCAGCCCCAGCATTTT
TRBJ1-5	-	-	TRBV15	CATSRDPVRPQHF	TGTGCCACCAGCAGAGACCCAGTCCGGCCCCAGCATTTT
TRBJ2-1	-	-	TRBV12-3/TRBV12-4	CASSPGGVLNNEQFF	TGTGCCAGCAGCCCAGGGGGGGTATTGAACAATGAGCAGTTCTTC
TRBJ2-2	-	many	TRBV24-1	CATSDSTVNTGELFF	TGTGCCACCAGTGATTCGACAGTGAACACCGGGGAGCTGTTTTTT
TRBJ2-3	-	-	TRBV10-2	CASSEWGSSTDTQYF	TGCGCCAGCAGTGAGTGGGGCAGCAGCACAGATACGCAGTATTTT
TRBJ2-5	TRBD2	-	TRBV11-2	CASRLGTKETQYF	TGTGCCAGCAGGCTCGGGACTAAAGAGACCCAGTACTTC
TRBJ2-1	TRBD2	-	TRBV12-3/TRBV12-4	CASSGTSGEGGEQFF	TGTGCCAGCAGTGGGACTAGCGGGGAGGGTGGAGAGCAGTTCTTC
TRBJ2-7	TRBD1	-	TRBV10-3	CAISGSALGQETYEQYF	TGTGCCATCAGTGGTTCGGCTCTGGGACAGGAGACCTACGAGCAGTACTTC
TRBJ2-3	TRBD2	-	TRBV4-1	CTSSQVGGGGDTQYF	TGCACCAGCAGCCAAGTTGGCGGGGGAGGAGATACGCAGTATTTT
TRBJ1-4	-	few	TRBV6-6	CASSFSWQGGPTNEKLFF	TGTGCCAGCAGTTTTTCTTGGCAGGGAGGCCCAACTAATGAAAAACTGTTTTTT
TRBJ2-1	TRBD2	many	TRBV7-2	CASSLSSGGSKYNEQFF	TGTGCCAGCAGCTTATCTAGCGGGGGGTCAAAATACAATGAGCAGTTCTTC
TRBJ1-5	-	many	TRBV12-3/TRBV12-4	CASGVGNQPQHF	TGTGCCAGCGGGGTGGGCAATCAGCCCCAGCATTTT
TRBJ1-1	-	-	TRBV5-4	CASSRTDYTEAFF	TGTGCCAGCAGCCGGACCGATTACACTGAAGCTTTCTTT
TRBJ2-6	TRBD1	-	TRBV19	CASNYRGIMSGANVLTF	TGTGCCAGTAACTACAGGGGTATCATGTCTGGGGCCAACGTCCTGACTTTC
TRBJ2-6	-	few	TRBV7-9	CASSFSAPGANVLTF	TGTGCCAGCAGCTTTTCAGCCCCCGGGGCCAACGTCCTGACTTTC
TRBJ2-1	-	-	TRBV2	CASSDMQGGRNNEQFF	TGTGCCAGCAGCGACATGCAGGGGGGCCGCAACAATGAGCAGTTCTTC
TRBJ1-1	TRBD1	-	TRBV7-8	CASSTSGTGGVGTEAFF	TGTGCCAGCAGCACCTCCGGGACAGGGGGCGTGGGGACTGAAGCTTTCTTT